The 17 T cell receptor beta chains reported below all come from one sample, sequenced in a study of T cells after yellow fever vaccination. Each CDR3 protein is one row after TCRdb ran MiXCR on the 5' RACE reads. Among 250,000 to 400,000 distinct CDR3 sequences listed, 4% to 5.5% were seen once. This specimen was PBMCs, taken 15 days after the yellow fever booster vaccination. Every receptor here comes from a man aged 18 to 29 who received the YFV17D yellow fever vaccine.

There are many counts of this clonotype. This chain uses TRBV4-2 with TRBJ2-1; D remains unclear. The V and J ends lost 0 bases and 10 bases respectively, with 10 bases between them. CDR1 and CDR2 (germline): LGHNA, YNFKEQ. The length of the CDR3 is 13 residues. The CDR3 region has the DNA TGTGCCAGCAGCCAAGATCGCGGCCTGGAGCAGTTCTTC. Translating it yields CASSQDRGLEQFF.

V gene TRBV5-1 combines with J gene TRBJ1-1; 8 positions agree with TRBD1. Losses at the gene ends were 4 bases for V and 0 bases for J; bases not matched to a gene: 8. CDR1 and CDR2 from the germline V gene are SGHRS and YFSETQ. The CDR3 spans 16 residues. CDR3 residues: CASSPGTGLMNTEAFF. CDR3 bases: TGCGCCAGCAGCCCCGGGACAGGCCTCATGAACACTGAAGCTTTCTTT.

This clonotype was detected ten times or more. The CDR3 coding sequence is TGTGCCAGCAGCAAGACTAGCCCCCCAGCAGATACGCAGTATTTT. This sequence encodes CASSKTSPPADTQYF. The chain employs TRBV21-1 and TRBJ2-3; TRBD2, the table's D call, was not compared with the DNA. TRBV21-1 is recorded as a pseudogene. CDR3 length: 15 amino acids.

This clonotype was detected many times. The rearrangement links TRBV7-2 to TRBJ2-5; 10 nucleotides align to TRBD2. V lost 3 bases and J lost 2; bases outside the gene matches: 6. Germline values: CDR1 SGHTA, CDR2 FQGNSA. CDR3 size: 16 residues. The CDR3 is CASSLSSSGGQETQYF. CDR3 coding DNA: TGTGCCAGCAGCTTGTCGTCTAGCGGGGGACAAGAGACCCAGTACTTC.

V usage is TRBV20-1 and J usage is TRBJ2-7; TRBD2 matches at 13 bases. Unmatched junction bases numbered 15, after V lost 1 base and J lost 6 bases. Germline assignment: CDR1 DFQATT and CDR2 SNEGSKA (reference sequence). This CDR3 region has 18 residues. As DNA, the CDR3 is TGCAGTGCTAGAGTCCGGACTAGCGGGGGCTACCAACGATCCGAGCAGTACTTC. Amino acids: CSARVRTSGGYQRSEQYF.

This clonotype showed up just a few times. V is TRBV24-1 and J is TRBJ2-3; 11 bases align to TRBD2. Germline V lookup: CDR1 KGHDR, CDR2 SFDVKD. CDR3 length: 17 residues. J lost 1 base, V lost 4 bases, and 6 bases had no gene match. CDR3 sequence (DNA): TGTGCCACCAGTGACAGACTAGCGGGAACCCGCACAGATACGCAGTATTTT. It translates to CATSDRLAGTRTDTQYF.

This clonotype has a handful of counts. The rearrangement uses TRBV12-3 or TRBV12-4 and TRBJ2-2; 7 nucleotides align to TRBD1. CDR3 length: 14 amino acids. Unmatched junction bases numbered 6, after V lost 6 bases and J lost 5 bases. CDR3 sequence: CASSRYRGTGELFF. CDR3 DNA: TGTGCCAGCAGCCGATACAGGGGAACCGGGGAGCTGTTTTTT.

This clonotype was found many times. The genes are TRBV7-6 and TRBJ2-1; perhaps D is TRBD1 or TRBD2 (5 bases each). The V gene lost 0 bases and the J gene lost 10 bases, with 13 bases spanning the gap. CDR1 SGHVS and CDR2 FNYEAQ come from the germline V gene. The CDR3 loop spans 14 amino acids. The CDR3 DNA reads TGTGCCAGCAGCTTAGCGGAGAGGGGCAGGGAGCAGTTCTTC. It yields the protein CASSLAERGREQFF.

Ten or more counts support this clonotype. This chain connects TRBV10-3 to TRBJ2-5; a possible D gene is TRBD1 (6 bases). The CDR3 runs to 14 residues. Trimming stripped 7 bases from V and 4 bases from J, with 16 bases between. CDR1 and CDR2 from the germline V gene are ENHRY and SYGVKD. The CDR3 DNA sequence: TGTGCCATCAAGGGCCAGGGGCGCGGAGAGACCCAGTACTTC. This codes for CAIKGQGRGETQYF.

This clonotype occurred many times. The CDR3 loop is CASSQAPALGEQYF. CDR3 DNA: TGTGCCAGCAGCCAAGCACCGGCTCTGGGTGAGCAGTACTTC. The V and J genes are TRBV4-2 and TRBJ2-7; D is ambiguous. V was clipped by 1 base and J by 7 bases, with 14 bases between them. CDR3 length equals 14 residues. The germline gives CDR1 LGHNA, CDR2 YNFKEQ.

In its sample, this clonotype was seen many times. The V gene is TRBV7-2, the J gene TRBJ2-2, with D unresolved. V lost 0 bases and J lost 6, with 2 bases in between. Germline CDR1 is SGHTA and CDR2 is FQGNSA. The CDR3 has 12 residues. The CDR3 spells CASSLAPGELFF. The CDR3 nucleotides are TGTGCCAGCAGCTTAGCTCCCGGGGAGCTGTTTTTT.

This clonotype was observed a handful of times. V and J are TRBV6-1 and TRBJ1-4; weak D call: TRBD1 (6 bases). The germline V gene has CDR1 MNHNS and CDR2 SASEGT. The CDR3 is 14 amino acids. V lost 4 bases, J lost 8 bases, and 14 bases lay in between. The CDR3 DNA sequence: TGTGCCAGCAGTGGGCCGGGGGCTTGGGAAAAACTGTTTTTT. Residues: CASSGPGAWEKLFF.

The CDR3 loop reads CASSFRGRLSYGYTF. The DNA of the CDR3 is TGTGCCAGCAGCTTCCGGGGAAGGCTATCCTATGGCTACACCTTC. The chain carries TRBV7-2 and TRBJ1-2, with D hard to call. The CDR3 contains 15 residues. CDR1 is SGHTA, CDR2 FQGNSA, per germline. V was trimmed by 3 bases and J by 4 bases, leaving 15 bases between them. The whole variable domain, remainder taken from reference TRBV7-2 and TRBJ1-2, is GAGVSQSPSNKVTEKGKDVELRCDPISGHTALYWYRQSLGQGLEFLIYFQGNSAPDKSGLPSDRFSAERTGGSVSTLTIQRTQQEDSAVYLCASSFRGRLSYGYTFGSGTRLTVV.

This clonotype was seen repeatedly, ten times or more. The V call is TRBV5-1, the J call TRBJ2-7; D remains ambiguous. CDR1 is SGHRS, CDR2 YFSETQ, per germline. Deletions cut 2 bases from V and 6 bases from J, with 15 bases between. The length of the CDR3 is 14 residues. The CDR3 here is CASSLAIEFVEQYF. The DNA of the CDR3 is TGCGCCAGCAGCTTAGCCATCGAGTTCGTCGAGCAGTACTTC.

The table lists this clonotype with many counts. CDR3 loop: CASSLAGRVTGELFF. In DNA form, the CDR3 reads TGCGCCAGCAGCCTAGCGGGGAGAGTCACCGGGGAGCTGTTTTTT. The genes are TRBV5-1 and TRBJ2-2; 9 bases fit TRBD2. With 4 bases clipped from V and 4 bases from J, the junction kept 5 bases outside the gene matches. The CDR3 covers 15 residues. Per the germline V gene, CDR1 is SGHRS and CDR2 is YFSETQ.

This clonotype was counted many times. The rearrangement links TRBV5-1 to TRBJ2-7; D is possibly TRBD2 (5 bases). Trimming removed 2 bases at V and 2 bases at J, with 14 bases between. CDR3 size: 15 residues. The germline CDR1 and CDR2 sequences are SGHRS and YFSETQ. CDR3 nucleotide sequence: TGCGCCAGCAGCTTTCGGTTTGGGAGCCCCTACGAGCAGTACTTC. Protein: CASSFRFGSPYEQYF.

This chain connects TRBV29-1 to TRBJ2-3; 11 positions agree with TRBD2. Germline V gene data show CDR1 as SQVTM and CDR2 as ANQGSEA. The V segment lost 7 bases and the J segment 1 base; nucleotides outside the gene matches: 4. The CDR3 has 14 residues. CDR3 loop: CSGKLAGGTDTQYF. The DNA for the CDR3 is TGCAGCGGGAAACTAGCGGGGGGCACAGATACGCAGTATTTT.